This T cell receptor (beta chain) was recorded in a study of shared clonotypes between healthy human individuals. Of note for this clone: Its specificity is not known.

Deletions cut 5 bases from V and 6 bases from J, with 19 bases between. Germline V lookup: CDR1 LNHNV, CDR2 YYDKDF (reference sequence). The CDR3 consists of 16 residues. TCRdb's table, derived via immunoSEQ multiplex PCR, lists solely in-frame clones and lacks some. Of around 450,000 clones in the sample, around 79% were seen once. Study-wide points: Genetic and exposure-history diversity was limited by the small donor number.

This sequence was found in a woman aged 40 to 50 in good health. Some clones in this sample may be carry-over from other donors' samples. Sequenced sample: PBMCs. V gene TRBV15 combines with J gene TRBJ2-2, with D tentatively TRBD1 (6 bases). The CDR3 region is CATSPRATGVAGELFF. In DNA form, the CDR3 reads TGTGCCACCAGCCCCCGGGCGACAGGTGTCGCCGGGGAGCTGTTTTTT. The full variable domain, completed using reference TRBV15 and TRBJ2-2, is DAMVIQNPRYQVTQFGKPVTLSCSQTLNHNVMYWYQQKSSQAPKLLFHYYDKDFNNEADTPDNFQSRRPNTSFCFLDIRSPGLGDTAMYLCATSPRATGVAGELFFGEGSRLTVL.